This record concerns one T cell receptor (beta chain) sequence. Original processing methods: Cell counts per sample came from amplifying reference gene primers. Produced via immunoSEQ multiplex PCR; TCRdb's table is partial and in-frame only. From that table come the V and J calls and clone size; the DNA was used to work out D and trimming. The table records 80,000 to 100,000 clones, around 90% of them present only once. Recruited during active infection, patients (from Seattle) were subsequently followed longitudinally. This sample was included in a study of blood T cell repertoires in COVID-19. Study at large: Samples of COVID-19 (acute and convalescent) were obtained from the United States, Italy and Spain. The cDNA or gDNA used as material had been derived from T cells, B-cell-depleted T cells, or PBMCs.

J lost 4 bases, V lost 4 bases, and 5 bases had no gene match. From germline, CDR1 is MGHDK and CDR2 SYGVNS. The CDR3 loop spans 14 amino acids. The material sequenced was peripheral blood. This clonotype originated in a man aged 45-60 years with COVID-19, enrolled during active disease. V is TRBV25-1 and J is TRBJ2-7; the match to TRBD1 covers 9 bases. The CDR3 DNA reads as TGTGCCAGCAGTGGCCGGGACAGGGTTTACGAGCAGTACTTC. Its translation is CASSGRDRVYEQYF.